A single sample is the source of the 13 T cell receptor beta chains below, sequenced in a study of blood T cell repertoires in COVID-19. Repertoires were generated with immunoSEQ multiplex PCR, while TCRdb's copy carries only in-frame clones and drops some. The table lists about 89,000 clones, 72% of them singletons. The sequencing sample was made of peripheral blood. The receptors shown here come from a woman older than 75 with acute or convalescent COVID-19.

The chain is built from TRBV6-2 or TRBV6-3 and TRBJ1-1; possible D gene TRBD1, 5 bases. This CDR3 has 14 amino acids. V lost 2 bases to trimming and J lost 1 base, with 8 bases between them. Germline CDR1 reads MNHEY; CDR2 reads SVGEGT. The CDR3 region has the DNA TGTGCCAGCAGTTACGGGGCGGCGAACACTGAAGCTTTCTTT. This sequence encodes CASSYGAANTEAFF.

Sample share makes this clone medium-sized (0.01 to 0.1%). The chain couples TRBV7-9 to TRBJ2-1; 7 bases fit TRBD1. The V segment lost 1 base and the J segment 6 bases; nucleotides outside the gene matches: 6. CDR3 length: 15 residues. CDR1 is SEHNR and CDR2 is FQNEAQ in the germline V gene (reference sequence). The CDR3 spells CASSLGQGEGNEQFF. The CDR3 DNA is TGTGCCAGCAGCTTAGGGCAGGGGGAAGGCAATGAGCAGTTCTTC.

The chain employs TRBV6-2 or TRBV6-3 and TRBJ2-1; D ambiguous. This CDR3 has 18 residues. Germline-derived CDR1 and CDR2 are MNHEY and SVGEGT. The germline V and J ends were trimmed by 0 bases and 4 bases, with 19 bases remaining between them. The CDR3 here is CASSYSTLSLTLYNEQFF. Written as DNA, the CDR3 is TGTGCCAGCAGTTACTCGACATTGTCCCTCACCCTATACAATGAGCAGTTCTTC.

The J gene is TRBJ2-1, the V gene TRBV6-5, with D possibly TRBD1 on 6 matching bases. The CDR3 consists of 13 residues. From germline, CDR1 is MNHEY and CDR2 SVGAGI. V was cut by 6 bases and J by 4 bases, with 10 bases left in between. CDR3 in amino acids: CASRGARYNEQFF. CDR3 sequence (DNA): TGTGCCAGCAGGGGGGCCCGATACAATGAGCAGTTCTTC.

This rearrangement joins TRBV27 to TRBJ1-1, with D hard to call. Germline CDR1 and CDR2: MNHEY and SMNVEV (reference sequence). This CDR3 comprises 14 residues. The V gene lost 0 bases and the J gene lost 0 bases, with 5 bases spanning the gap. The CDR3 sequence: CASSLSRLNTEAFF. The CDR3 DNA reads TGTGCCAGCAGTTTATCACGGTTGAACACTGAAGCTTTCTTT.

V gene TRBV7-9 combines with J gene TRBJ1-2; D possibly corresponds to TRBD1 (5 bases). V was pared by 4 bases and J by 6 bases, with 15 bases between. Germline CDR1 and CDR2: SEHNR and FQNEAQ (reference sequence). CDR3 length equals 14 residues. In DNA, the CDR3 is TGTGCCAGCAGCTCGGGACTCTTCTTAAATGGCTACACCTTC. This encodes CASSSGLFLNGYTF.

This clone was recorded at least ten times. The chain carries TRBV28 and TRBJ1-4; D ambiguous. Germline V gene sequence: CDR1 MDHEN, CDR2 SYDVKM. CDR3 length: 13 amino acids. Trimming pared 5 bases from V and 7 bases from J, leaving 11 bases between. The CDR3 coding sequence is TGTGCCAGCAGTCAGCGTCTAAGTGAAAAACTGTTTTTT. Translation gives CASSQRLSEKLFF.

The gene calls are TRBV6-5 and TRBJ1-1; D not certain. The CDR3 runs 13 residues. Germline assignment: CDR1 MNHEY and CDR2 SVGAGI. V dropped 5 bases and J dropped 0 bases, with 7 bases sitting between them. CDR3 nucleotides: TGTGCCAGCAGTCCACAGCTGAACACTGAAGCTTTCTTT. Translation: CASSPQLNTEAFF.

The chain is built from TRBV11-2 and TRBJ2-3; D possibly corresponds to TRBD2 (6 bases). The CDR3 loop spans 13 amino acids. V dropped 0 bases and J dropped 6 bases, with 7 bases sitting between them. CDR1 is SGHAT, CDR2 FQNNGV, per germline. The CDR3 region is CASSLDRGDTQYF. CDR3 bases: TGTGCCAGCAGCTTAGATCGGGGGGATACGCAGTATTTT.

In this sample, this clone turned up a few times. The CDR3 sequence: CASSRDRGTEAFF. CDR3 nucleotide sequence: TGTGCCAGCAGCCGCGACAGGGGTACTGAAGCTTTCTTT. This sequence joins TRBV11-2 and TRBJ1-1, with TRBD1 matching 8 bases. The junction had 4 bases not matched to a gene; V was cut back by 5 bases and J by 5 bases. The CDR3 loop spans 13 amino acids. Germline loops: CDR1 SGHAT, CDR2 FQNNGV.

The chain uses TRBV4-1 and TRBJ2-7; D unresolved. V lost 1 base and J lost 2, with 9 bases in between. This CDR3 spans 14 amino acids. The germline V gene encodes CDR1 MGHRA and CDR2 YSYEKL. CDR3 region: CASSQASRAYEQYF. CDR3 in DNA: TGCGCCAGCAGCCAAGCTTCCCGCGCCTACGAGCAGTACTTC.

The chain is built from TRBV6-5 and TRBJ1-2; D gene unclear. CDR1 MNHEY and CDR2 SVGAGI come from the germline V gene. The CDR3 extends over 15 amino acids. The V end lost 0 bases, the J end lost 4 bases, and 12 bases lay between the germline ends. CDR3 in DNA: TGTGCCAGCAGTTACTCGAGTCAGGCTCCCTATGGCTACACCTTC. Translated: CASSYSSQAPYGYTF.

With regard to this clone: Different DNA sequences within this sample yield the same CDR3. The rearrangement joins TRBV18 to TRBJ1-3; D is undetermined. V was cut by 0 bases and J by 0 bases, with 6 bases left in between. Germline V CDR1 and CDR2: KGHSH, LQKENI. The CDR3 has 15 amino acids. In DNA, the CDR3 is TGTGCCAGCTCACCACCGTCGGTCTCTGGAAACACCATATATTTT. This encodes CASSPPSVSGNTIYF.